Below, one T cell receptor (beta chain) is given with its context. The antigen is undetermined. This specimen comes from a study of cytomegalovirus exposure and HLA in healthy donors. Study-wide results and limits: A later analysis linked a missense DCLRE1C variant to TCR beta V- and J-gene trimming.

The PCR ran on 60 Vbeta and 13 Jbeta primers. Using immunoSEQ multiplex PCR, the repertoire was profiled, and TCRdb retains in-frame clones only, with some absent. The table records fewer than 350,000 clones, 70% to 90% of them present only once. The clonotype originates from a young woman in good health and CMV-seronegative. What was sequenced was PBMCs.

In DNA form, the CDR3 reads TGTGCCACTTCGTCGGGGGGCTCCTACGAGCAGTACTTC. This gives the protein CATSSGGSYEQYF. The rearrangement joins TRBV2 to TRBJ2-5, with 7 bases fitting TRBD2. The J call may be wrong; the DNA end is better matched by TRBJ2-7. Germline CDR1 and CDR2: SNHLY and FYNNEI. The CDR3 is 13 residues long.